A selection of T cell receptor beta chains follows, all from one sample in a study of T cell responses to AZD1222 COVID-19 vaccine. The repertoire was sequenced with immunoSEQ multiplex PCR; TCRdb's copy has only in-frame clones and lacks some. The sample carries roughly 120,000 clones, approximately 85% recorded once. Sequences were derived from peripheral blood, sampled on day 0 of AZD1222 vaccination. The receptors were sampled from an adult in good health. Each CDR3 is given with its conserved first and last residue.

j_call: TRBJ1-3
v_call: TRBV7-2
cdr3_aa: CASSFWGSGNTIYF

j_call: TRBJ2-1
v_call: TRBV28
cdr3_aa: CAAGNGGANEQFF

j_call: TRBJ2-7
v_call: TRBV13
cdr3_aa: CASSPLAGKEQYF

j_call: TRBJ1-5
v_call: TRBV4-2
cdr3_aa: CASSPRGDYSNQPQHF

j_call: TRBJ2-2
v_call: TRBV2
cdr3_aa: CASSEAAGGFTGELFF

j_call: TRBJ1-5
v_call: TRBV28
cdr3_aa: CASRGRVQPQHF

j_call: TRBJ1-1
v_call: TRBV2
cdr3_aa: CASKAGTANTEAFF

j_call: TRBJ2-3
v_call: TRBV5-6
cdr3_aa: CASSLGGGGTDTQYF

j_call: TRBJ2-7
v_call: TRBV24-1
cdr3_aa: CATSDSNTYEQYF

j_call: TRBJ2-1
v_call: TRBV14
cdr3_aa: CASNPQGVGEQFF

j_call: TRBJ1-5
v_call: TRBV12-3/TRBV12-4
cdr3_aa: CASSMLRSQPQHF

j_call: TRBJ1-2
v_call: TRBV27
cdr3_aa: CASSPTTYANYGYTF

j_call: TRBJ2-2
v_call: TRBV6-5
cdr3_aa: CASSGTTYTGELFF

j_call: TRBJ2-7
v_call: TRBV27
cdr3_aa: CASRPLGTSKYYEQYF

j_call: TRBJ1-2
v_call: TRBV7-9
cdr3_aa: CASIRDSGYGYTF

j_call: TRBJ1-4
v_call: TRBV15
cdr3_aa: CATSRKRQVGQPRLLFF

j_call: TRBJ1-1
v_call: TRBV27
cdr3_aa: CASSLKRPGMGTEAFF

j_call: TRBJ2-3
v_call: TRBV5-1
cdr3_aa: CASSLGWGPSTDTQYF

j_call: TRBJ1-6
v_call: TRBV4-3
cdr3_aa: CASSQEPGYNSPLHF

j_call: TRBJ2-1
v_call: TRBV27
cdr3_aa: CASSISGGPYNEQFF

j_call: TRBJ1-4
v_call: TRBV12-3/TRBV12-4
cdr3_aa: CASSWGGREKLFF

j_call: TRBJ1-2
v_call: TRBV28
cdr3_aa: CASRLAPYGYTF

j_call: TRBJ1-6
v_call: TRBV3-1/TRBV3-2
cdr3_aa: CASSQDPPGGSPLHF

j_call: TRBJ2-7
v_call: TRBV7-9
cdr3_aa: CASSLAGEQYF

j_call: TRBJ2-1
v_call: TRBV7-9
cdr3_aa: CASSLQEGEQFF

j_call: TRBJ2-1
v_call: TRBV14
cdr3_aa: CASSQEYPRAGESYNEQFF

j_call: TRBJ2-7
v_call: TRBV6-2/TRBV6-3
cdr3_aa: CASSRRYSYEQYF

j_call: TRBJ1-1
v_call: TRBV4-1
cdr3_aa: CASSESGVTEAFF

j_call: TRBJ1-1
v_call: TRBV29-1
cdr3_aa: CSGSGTGGAFF

j_call: TRBJ1-1
v_call: TRBV29-1
cdr3_aa: CSVLRNTEAFF

j_call: TRBJ2-7
v_call: TRBV20-1
cdr3_aa: CSATGMDEQYF

j_call: TRBJ2-1
v_call: TRBV2
cdr3_aa: CASSGGQIYNEQFF

j_call: TRBJ2-3
v_call: TRBV6-6
cdr3_aa: CASSYWQTDTQYF

j_call: TRBJ1-6
v_call: TRBV2
cdr3_aa: CASSDPDIVSYNSPLHF

j_call: TRBJ1-1
v_call: TRBV3-1/TRBV3-2
cdr3_aa: CASSQYRGTEAFF

j_call: TRBJ1-5
v_call: TRBV19
cdr3_aa: CASSKGNQPQHF

j_call: TRBJ2-5
v_call: TRBV12-5
cdr3_aa: CASGRGDGKETQYF

j_call: TRBJ1-3
v_call: TRBV11-2
cdr3_aa: CASSLDRAGDGNTIYF

j_call: TRBJ2-7
v_call: TRBV27
cdr3_aa: CASRFRVGGEQYF

j_call: TRBJ2-7
v_call: TRBV10-3
cdr3_aa: CAISGQTYEQYF